The 29 T cell receptor beta chains listed next were all sequenced from one sample in a study of cytomegalovirus exposure and HLA in healthy donors. 13 Jbeta primers and 60 Vbeta primers were used for the PCR. Here immunoSEQ multiplex PCR was the method, and the copy in TCRdb shows in-frame clones only, minus some. Seen here are about 170,000 clones, just over 75% observed once, and the top ten hold more than 2%. The sequencing sample was made of PBMCs. All receptors derive from a woman aged 25 to 45 in good health and CMV-seropositive.

This chain links TRBV6-5 with TRBJ2-1; 11 bases map to TRBD2. CDR1 is MNHEY, CDR2 SVGAGI, per germline. V shed 0 bases and J 6 bases; nucleotides not matched to a gene: 4. The CDR3 loop spans 16 amino acids. Written as DNA, the CDR3 is TGTGCCAGCAGTTACTCGAAACTAGCGGGAGCCAATGAGCAGTTCTTC. Amino acid sequence: CASSYSKLAGANEQFF.

This chain uses TRBV5-4 with TRBJ1-2; 10 bases align to TRBD1. This CDR3 region has 13 residues. V shed 6 bases and J 4 bases; nucleotides not matched to a gene: 3. In germline, CDR1 is SGHNT, CDR2 YYREEE (reference sequence). The CDR3 protein is CASMDRGSYGYTF. The DNA for the CDR3 is TGTGCCAGCATGGACAGGGGGTCCTATGGCTACACCTTC.

CDR3 sequence (DNA): TGTGCCAGCAGTTATTCCAGGGGATTTTACGAGCAGTACTTC. Its protein is CASSYSRGFYEQYF. V and J are TRBV28 and TRBJ2-7; perhaps TRBD1 as D (6 bases). The V gene's germline CDR1 is MDHEN and CDR2 SYDVKM. There are 14 residues in the CDR3. The V gene lost 4 bases and the J gene lost 4 bases, with 14 bases spanning the gap.

The V gene is TRBV29-1, the J gene TRBJ1-1; tentatively, D is TRBD1 (6 bases). CDR1 is SQVTM and CDR2 is ANQGSEA in the germline V gene. There are 15 residues in the CDR3. The V end was cut by 7 bases, the J end by 4 bases, with 22 bases between. CDR3 bases: TGCAGCGGGAGACAGGATACCGTCCAAGTCACTGAAGCTTTCTTT. This codes for CSGRQDTVQVTEAFF.

J is TRBJ2-3 and V is TRBV11-2; perhaps TRBD1 as D (5 bases). This CDR3 comprises 17 residues. Germline assignment: CDR1 SGHAT and CDR2 FQNNGV. The V end was cut by 4 bases, the J end by 3 bases, with 20 bases between. The CDR3: CASSSQGRSTETDTQYF. CDR3 DNA: TGTGCCAGCAGCTCTCAGGGAAGGAGCACTGAGACAGATACGCAGTATTTT. The full variable domain, with the rest looked up from reference TRBV11-2 and TRBJ2-3, is EAGVAQSPRYKIIEKRQSVAFWCNPISGHATLYWYQQILGQGPKLLIQFQNNGVVDDSQLPKDRFSAERLKGVDSTLKIQPAKLEDSAVYLCASSSQGRSTETDTQYFGPGTRLTVL.

This rearrangement joins TRBV4-3 to TRBJ1-5; no reliable D call. CDR1 is LGHNA and CDR2 is YSLEER in the germline V gene. The CDR3 spans 14 residues. Trimming pared 0 bases from V and 7 bases from J, leaving 10 bases between. Written as DNA, the CDR3 is TGCGCCAGCAGCCAAGAAATAGGAGGGCAGCCCCAGCATTTT. This translates into CASSQEIGGQPQHF.

The J gene is TRBJ2-5, the V gene TRBV5-4; 15 nucleotides agree with TRBD2. Germline V gene data show CDR1 as SGHNT and CDR2 as YYREEE (reference sequence). The trim removed 0 bases at V and 5 bases at J, leaving 2 bases unmatched. The CDR3 covers 16 residues. In nucleotides, the CDR3 is TGTGCCAGCAGCTTGGGGGGACTAGCGGGAGGCGAGACCCAGTACTTC. Its translation is CASSLGGLAGGETQYF.

V gene TRBV19 combines with J gene TRBJ1-1; a weak D match, TRBD1 (5 bases). Germline V CDR1 and CDR2: LNHDA, SQIVND (reference sequence). V was shortened by 3 bases and J by 0 bases, with 8 bases between the two germline ends. CDR3 length equals 14 residues. CDR3 region: CASSMGLMNTEAFF. The CDR3 DNA follows: TGTGCCAGTAGTATGGGGCTCATGAACACTGAAGCTTTCTTT.

This clone was recorded a few times. This chain uses TRBV7-2 with TRBJ2-7; D uncertain. Germline lookup yields CDR1 SGHTA and CDR2 FQGNSA. Trimming left V 2 bases short and J 3 bases short, with 14 bases between. The CDR3 covers 15 residues. CDR3 amino acids: CASSLIPITVYEQYF. CDR3 nucleotide sequence: TGTGCCAGCAGCTTAATCCCTATTACGGTCTACGAGCAGTACTTC.

V gene TRBV5-1 combines with J gene TRBJ1-1; tentative D call: TRBD1 (5 bases). The CDR3 is made up of 14 amino acids. V dropped 2 bases and J dropped 0 bases, with 8 bases sitting between them. The V gene's germline CDR1 is SGHRS and CDR2 YFSETQ. CDR3 loop: CASSLGVMNTEAFF. In DNA, the CDR3 is TGCGCCAGCAGCTTAGGGGTCATGAACACTGAAGCTTTCTTT.

The chain uses TRBV5-1 and TRBJ2-1; D may be TRBD2 (6 bases). Germline V gives CDR1 SGHRS, CDR2 YFSETQ. CDR3 length equals 15 residues. With 4 bases removed from V and 0 bases from J, the gap between germline ends came to 11 bases. The CDR3 region has the DNA TGCGCCAGCAGCCCCGACGGGAGCTCCTACAATGAGCAGTTCTTC. It translates to CASSPDGSSYNEQFF.

This clone occurred a few times. This chain uses TRBV10-3 with TRBJ2-1; 10 nucleotides line up with TRBD2. After removal of 5 bases from V and 5 bases from J, the junction contained 3 bases not matched to a gene. The CDR3 covers 14 residues. Looked up from germline, CDR1 is ENHRY and CDR2 is SYGVKD. The CDR3 DNA sequence: TGTGCCATCAGTCTAGCGGGAGCCCACAATGAGCAGTTCTTC. This codes for CAISLAGAHNEQFF.

This sequence joins TRBV15 and TRBJ2-1; 7 nucleotides line up with TRBD2. Trimming at V came to 8 bases and at J to 7 bases, leaving 14 bases not matched to a gene. Germline CDR1 is LNHNV and CDR2 is YYDKDF (reference sequence). CDR3 size: 15 residues. CDR3 in amino acids: CATGRGRASSNEQFF. The CDR3 DNA reads TGTGCCACCGGCCGTGGGAGGGCCTCGAGTAATGAGCAGTTCTTC.

The chain joins TRBV6-1 to TRBJ2-7; TRBD1 aligns across 7 bases. CDR3 length: 13 amino acids. J lost 5 bases, V lost 6 bases, and 7 bases had no gene match. Germline V gene lookup returns CDR1 MNHNS and CDR2 SASEGT. Written as DNA, the CDR3 is TGTGCCAGCAGGGTTGATGACAGGGACGAGCAGTACTTC. It encodes CASRVDDRDEQYF.

The V call is TRBV6-5, the J call TRBJ1-2; D unclear. CDR1 MNHEY and CDR2 SVGAGI come from the germline V gene. The germline V and J ends were trimmed by 6 bases and 7 bases, with 15 bases remaining between them. The CDR3 sequence is 13 residues long. CDR3 amino acids: CASSTRSRGGYTF. Written as DNA, the CDR3 is TGTGCCAGCAGCACCCGATCCCGAGGTGGCTACACCTTC.

The chain joins TRBV4-1 to TRBJ2-1; no firm D call. This CDR3 has 16 residues. Trimming took off 0 bases at V and 4 bases at J, with 13 bases between the two ends. Per the germline V gene, CDR1 is MGHRA and CDR2 is YSYEKL. For the CDR3, the DNA is TGCGCCAGCAGCCAAGAGGCAACGCCCCCTTACAATGAGCAGTTCTTC. Translating it yields CASSQEATPPYNEQFF.

The genes are TRBV19 and TRBJ1-5, with 8 bases aligning to TRBD1. Germline trimming cut 7 bases from V and 3 bases from J; bases unmatched to any gene: 8. Germline CDR1 and CDR2: LNHDA and SQIVND (reference sequence). The CDR3 runs to 15 residues. CDR3 bases: TGTGCCAGTATTCCGACAGGGGTACACAATCAGCCCCAGCATTTT. Its protein product is CASIPTGVHNQPQHF.

This chain links TRBV7-9 with TRBJ2-7; TRBD1 matches 9 bases. The trim removed 3 bases at V and 3 bases at J, leaving 9 bases unmatched. CDR1 and CDR2 (germline): SEHNR, FQNEAQ (reference sequence). CDR3 length: 16 amino acids. CDR3 coding DNA: TGTGCCAGCAGCTTCTACTCCGGGACAGGGTTCTACGAGCAGTACTTC. This translates into CASSFYSGTGFYEQYF.

V is TRBV6-1 and J is TRBJ2-2; 7 bases are shared with TRBD2. CDR1 is MNHNS and CDR2 is SASEGT in the germline V gene. Unmatched junction bases numbered 6, after V lost 2 bases and J lost 3 bases. This CDR3 region has 16 residues. CDR3 protein: CASSEFWGGDTGELFF. The CDR3 region has the DNA TGTGCCAGCAGTGAATTTTGGGGAGGGGACACCGGGGAGCTGTTTTTT.

Here the CDR3 reads CASRTGRNNQPQHF. The DNA of the CDR3 is TGTGCCAGCAGGACAGGACGGAACAATCAGCCCCAGCATTTT. The chain uses TRBV5-4 and TRBJ1-5, with a possible D match to TRBD1 (6 bases). Germline V gene lookup returns CDR1 SGHNT and CDR2 YYREEE (reference sequence). Trimming pared 5 bases from V and 3 bases from J, leaving 12 bases between. The CDR3 runs 14 residues.

The chain carries TRBV18 and TRBJ1-1, with 7 positions matching TRBD1. CDR1 is KGHSH, CDR2 LQKENI, per germline. V shed 3 bases and J 0 bases; nucleotides not matched to a gene: 10. The CDR3 runs to 17 residues. As DNA, the CDR3 is TGTGCCAGCTCACCCCTACCCTCGACAGGGCTGAACACTGAAGCTTTCTTT. This sequence encodes CASSPLPSTGLNTEAFF.

The V call is TRBV5-1, the J call TRBJ2-3; D is uncertain. The germline V gene encodes CDR1 SGHRS and CDR2 YFSETQ. This CDR3 has 15 residues. The ends were cut back, 0 bases at V and 0 bases at J, with 8 bases in the middle. The CDR3 DNA reads TGCGCCAGCAGCTTGGCGAGAACTAGCACAGATACGCAGTATTTT. Its protein is CASSLARTSTDTQYF.

V gene TRBV5-8 combines with J gene TRBJ2-3; 7 bases are a match to TRBD2. The CDR3 length is 12 residues. The J segment lost 8 bases and the V segment lost 2 bases, leaving 2 bases of the junction unmatched. Germline CDR1 SGHTS, CDR2 YDEGEE. The CDR3, as DNA: TGTGCCAGCAGCTTTGGGGGGGGTACGCAGTATTTT. Translation: CASSFGGGTQYF.

This clone was detected only a few times. V is TRBV7-2 and J is TRBJ2-5, with 7 bases fitting TRBD2. Trimming at V came to 5 bases and at J to 1 base, leaving 10 bases not matched to a gene. The CDR3 extends over 16 amino acids. Germline V gene sequence: CDR1 SGHTA, CDR2 FQGNSA. The CDR3 coding sequence is TGTGCCAGCAGCAAAAGGACTAGTTTAGGCCAAGAGACCCAGTACTTC. Protein: CASSKRTSLGQETQYF.

The chain carries TRBV4-1 and TRBJ2-6; maybe TRBD2 (5 bases). The CDR3 is made up of 19 amino acids. V was trimmed by 1 base and J by 0 bases, leaving 16 bases between them. Germline loops: CDR1 MGHRA, CDR2 YSYEKL. The CDR3 sequence is CASSQVLGLHSSGANVLTF. CDR3 DNA: TGCGCCAGCAGCCAAGTCCTCGGACTCCACAGCTCTGGGGCCAACGTCCTGACTTTC.

This chain's CDR3 is CASSNRDRGSPLHF. CDR3 DNA: TGTGCCAGCAGCAACCGGGACAGGGGTTCACCCCTCCACTTT. The chain links TRBV7-6 to TRBJ1-6; 10 bases fit TRBD1. CDR3 length: 14 amino acids. J gave up 9 bases and V 5 bases, and 4 bases lay outside the gene matches. CDR1 and CDR2 from the germline V gene are SGHVS and FNYEAQ.

This clone has a single count. This chain connects TRBV19 to TRBJ2-1; possibly TRBD2 for D (5 bases). The CDR3 extends over 15 amino acids. Trimming shortened V by 0 bases and J by 5 bases, and 11 bases separated the two germline ends. Germline V gives CDR1 LNHDA, CDR2 SQIVND (reference sequence). The CDR3 loop reads CASSIDWTSNNEQFF. The CDR3 bases are TGTGCCAGTAGTATAGACTGGACTTCTAACAATGAGCAGTTCTTC.

J is TRBJ1-6 and V is TRBV9; D is undetermined. CDR1 is SGDLS, CDR2 YYNGEE, per germline. The CDR3 is 15 amino acids. V was pared by 3 bases and J by 4 bases, with 11 bases between. In DNA form, the CDR3 reads TGTGCCAGCAGCGAATCGGGAGATTATAATTCACCCCTCCACTTT. It encodes CASSESGDYNSPLHF.

This sequence joins TRBV30 and TRBJ1-2; a weak D match, TRBD1 (6 bases). V was cut by 1 base and J by 6 bases, with 12 bases left in between. Germline V gene data show CDR1 as GTSNPN and CDR2 as SVGIG (reference sequence). This CDR3 has 13 residues. The CDR3 here is CAWSEQGIDGYTF. The CDR3 DNA sequence: TGTGCCTGGAGTGAACAGGGAATAGATGGCTACACCTTC. Drawing the rest from reference TRBV30 and TRBJ1-2, the complete variable domain is SQTIHQWPATLVQPVGSPLSLECTVEGTSNPNLYWYRQAAGRGLQLLFYSVGIGQISSEVPQNLSASRPQDRQFILSSKKLLLSDSGFYLCAWSEQGIDGYTFGSGTRLTVV.